One sample yielded the 15 T cell receptor beta chains listed below, sequenced in a study of blood T cell repertoires in COVID-19 (dated by TCRdb to about 2020). Receptors were amplified or captured by the immunoSEQ multiplex PCR assay. TCRdb carries this immuneACCESS record with in-frame sequences only. Its versions omit some clonotypes, under half of them owing to an unresolved V gene in the studies checked, with the rest unexplained. The sample table contains 250,000 to 400,000 clones; only one count was recorded for around 88% of them. The ten largest clones represent roughly 1.7% of the sample. Sequencing was done on a sample of peripheral blood. The receptors here all came from a woman under 40 with COVID-19, enrolled during active disease.

This clone has just a few counts. V is TRBV2 and J is TRBJ2-3, with D possibly TRBD1 on 5 matching bases. Trimming left V 4 bases short and J 5 bases short, with 10 bases between. In germline, CDR1 is SNHLY, CDR2 FYNNEI. The CDR3 sequence is 13 residues long. CDR3 amino acids: CASSVAGLDTQYF. CDR3 nucleotide sequence: TGTGCCAGCAGTGTGGCAGGGCTAGATACGCAGTATTTT.

This chain uses TRBV15 with TRBJ2-3; 12 bases map to TRBD2. V lost 5 bases, J lost 3 bases, and 15 bases stayed unmatched. The length of the CDR3 is 19 residues. Per the germline V gene, CDR1 is LNHNV and CDR2 is YYDKDF (reference sequence). This chain's CDR3 is CATSVEGLAGGSRTDTQYF. The DNA of the CDR3 is TGTGCCACCAGCGTCGAAGGGCTAGCGGGGGGGTCTCGGACAGATACGCAGTATTTT.

The chain recombines TRBV6-1 with TRBJ1-2; TRBD1 might be the D (5 bases). This CDR3 comprises 14 residues. The V gene lost 2 bases and the J gene lost 6 bases, with 13 bases spanning the gap. Germline V gives CDR1 MNHNS, CDR2 SASEGT. The CDR3 sequence: CASSERGLPHGYTF. The CDR3 nucleotides are TGTGCCAGCAGTGAACGGGGACTCCCACATGGCTACACCTTC.

This chain connects TRBV7-8 to TRBJ1-5, with 7 positions matching TRBD1. Germline-derived CDR1 and CDR2 are SGHVS and FQNEAQ. This CDR3 has 15 amino acids. V lost 1 base and J lost 4; bases outside the gene matches: 4. The chain's CDR3 is CASSLGGTVNQPQHF. DNA of the CDR3: TGTGCCAGCAGCTTAGGTGGGACAGTGAATCAGCCCCAGCATTTT.

V and J are TRBV2 and TRBJ1-5; D possibly corresponds to TRBD1 (5 bases). The CDR3 has 14 residues. CDR1 is SNHLY and CDR2 is FYNNEI in the germline V gene. V gave up 4 bases and J gave up 6 bases, with 13 bases separating them. The CDR3 is CASSAQGARQPQHF. CDR3 DNA sequence: TGTGCCAGCAGTGCGCAAGGGGCACGTCAGCCCCAGCATTTT. The full variable domain, its missing parts supplied by reference TRBV2 and TRBJ1-5, is EPEVTQTPSHQVTQMGQEVILRCVPISNHLYFYWYRQILGQKVEFLVSFYNNEISEKSEIFDDQFSVERPDGSNFTLKIRSTKLEDSAMYFCASSAQGARQPQHFGDGTRLSIL.

The chain employs TRBV2 and TRBJ1-5, with a possible D match to TRBD1 (5 bases). Germline V gives CDR1 SNHLY, CDR2 FYNNEI. V lost 8 bases to trimming and J lost 3 bases, with 26 bases between them. This CDR3 is built from 18 residues. The CDR3 region is CASFPGPPGIWDNQPQHF. DNA of the CDR3: TGTGCCAGCTTTCCGGGCCCTCCAGGGATTTGGGACAATCAGCCCCAGCATTTT. The complete variable domain, with remaining parts taken from reference TRBV2 and TRBJ1-5, reads EPEVTQTPSHQVTQMGQEVILRCVPISNHLYFYWYRQILGQKVEFLVSFYNNEISEKSEIFDDQFSVERPDGSNFTLKIRSTKLEDSAMYFCASFPGPPGIWDNQPQHFGDGTRLSIL.

The chain employs TRBV6-5 and TRBJ1-1, with a tentative D call TRBD1 (5 bases). V lost 6 bases to trimming and J lost 7 bases, with 18 bases between them. CDR3 size: 14 residues. In germline, CDR1 is MNHEY, CDR2 SVGAGI. The CDR3 region is CASSETAVKNEAFF. As DNA, the CDR3 is TGTGCCAGCAGCGAGACAGCCGTGAAGAATGAAGCTTTCTTT.

The V gene is TRBV18, the J gene TRBJ2-1, with D perhaps matching TRBD2 (5 bases). This CDR3 spans 14 amino acids. Trimming left V 0 bases short and J 10 bases short, with 13 bases between. Germline assignment: CDR1 KGHSH and CDR2 LQKENI. CDR3 amino acids: CASSPPDPGLEQFF. The DNA of the CDR3 is TGTGCCAGCTCACCACCGGATCCGGGGTTGGAGCAGTTCTTC.

DNA of the CDR3: TGTGCCAGCAGCTTAGAACAGGGAACGAAAGGAAACACCATATATTTT. This translates into CASSLEQGTKGNTIYF. This chain uses TRBV13 with TRBJ1-3, with a weak D call TRBD1 (6 bases). Deletions cut 1 base from V and 4 bases from J, with 14 bases between. The CDR3 is made up of 16 amino acids. The V gene's germline CDR1 is PRHDT and CDR2 FYEKMQ (reference sequence). Looking up the rest from reference TRBV13 and TRBJ1-3 gives the full variable domain: AAGVIQSPRHLIKEKRETATLKCYPIPRHDTVYWYQQGPGQDPQFLISFYEKMQSDKGSIPDRFSAQQFSDYHSELNMSSLELGDSALYFCASSLEQGTKGNTIYFGEGSWLTVV.

The chain has TRBV5-8 and TRBJ1-6; D is uncertain. The V end was cut by 0 bases, the J end by 3 bases, with 4 bases between. Germline CDR1 and CDR2: SGHTS and YDEGEE. The CDR3 contains 14 residues. The CDR3 loop is CASSLVLYNSPLHF. DNA of the CDR3: TGTGCCAGCAGCTTGGTCCTCTATAATTCACCCCTCCACTTT.

The rearrangement links TRBV3-1 (or the pseudogene TRBV3-2) to TRBJ2-5; 7 positions match TRBD2. Germline V gives CDR1 LGHDT, CDR2 YNNKEL (reference sequence). This CDR3 has 16 residues. J was trimmed by 7 bases and V by 0 bases; bases with no gene match: 11. CDR3 sequence reads: CASSQDPGSSGGTQYF. CDR3 DNA sequence: TGTGCCAGCAGCCAAGATCCGGGGTCTAGCGGTGGGACCCAGTACTTC.

This chain joins TRBV19 and TRBJ1-2; D call uncertain. Trimming took 1 base from V and 0 from J, leaving 15 bases between them. CDR1 LNHDA and CDR2 SQIVND come from the germline V gene (reference sequence). The CDR3 has 17 amino acids. Written as DNA, the CDR3 is TGTGCCAGTAGTATAGGCCACGGGGTTCGGGCTAACTATGGCTACACCTTC. It yields the protein CASSIGHGVRANYGYTF. Based on the CDR3 plus reference TRBV19 and TRBJ1-2, the full variable domain is DGGITQSPKYLFRKEGQNVTLSCEQNLNHDAMYWYRQDPGQGLRLIYYSQIVNDFQKGDIAEGYSVSREKKESFPLTVTSAQKNPTAFYLCASSIGHGVRANYGYTFGSGTRLTVV.

The chain uses TRBV7-8 and TRBJ2-3, with D possibly being TRBD2 (5 bases). V was shortened by 6 bases and J by 1 base, with 14 bases between the two germline ends. The CDR3 sequence is 15 residues long. Germline assignment: CDR1 SGHVS and CDR2 FQNEAQ. The CDR3 nucleotides read TGTGCCAGCAGGGAGGCCGGACGGGGCACAGATACGCAGTATTTT. This codes for CASREAGRGTDTQYF.

The gene calls are TRBV4-3 and TRBJ1-2; D remains ambiguous. Germline V gene data show CDR1 as LGHNA and CDR2 as YSLEER. The CDR3 runs 15 residues. Trimming took off 0 bases at V and 5 bases at J, with 13 bases between the two ends. CDR3 residues: CASSQDAGPGYGYTF. DNA of the CDR3: TGCGCCAGCAGCCAAGACGCCGGGCCGGGATATGGCTACACCTTC.

The J gene is TRBJ2-5, the V gene TRBV11-3, with D unclear. The CDR3 contains 16 residues. Deletions cut 1 base from V and 1 base from J, with 13 bases between. Germline assignment: CDR1 SGHNT and CDR2 YENEEA. The CDR3 DNA is TGTGCCAGCAGCTTAGTAAGAGTTACCCCCCAAGAGACCCAGTACTTC. Protein product: CASSLVRVTPQETQYF.